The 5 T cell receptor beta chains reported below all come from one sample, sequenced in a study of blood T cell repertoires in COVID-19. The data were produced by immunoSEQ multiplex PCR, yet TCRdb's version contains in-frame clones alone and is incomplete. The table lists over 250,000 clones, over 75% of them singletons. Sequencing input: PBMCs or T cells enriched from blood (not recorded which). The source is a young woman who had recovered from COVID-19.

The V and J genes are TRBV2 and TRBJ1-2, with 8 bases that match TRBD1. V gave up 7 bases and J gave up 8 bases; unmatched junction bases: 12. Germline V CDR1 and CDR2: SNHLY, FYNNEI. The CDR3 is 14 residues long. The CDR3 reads CASNTLQGAQGYTF. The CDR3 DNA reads TGTGCCAGCAACACACTCCAGGGGGCTCAGGGCTACACCTTC.

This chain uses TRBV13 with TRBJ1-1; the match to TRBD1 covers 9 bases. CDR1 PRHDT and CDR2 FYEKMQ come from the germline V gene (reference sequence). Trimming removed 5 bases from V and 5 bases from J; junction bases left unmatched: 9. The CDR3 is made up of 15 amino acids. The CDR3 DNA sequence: TGTGCCAGCAGCCCGGGGACAGGGAGAAGGACTGAAGCTTTCTTT. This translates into CASSPGTGRRTEAFF.

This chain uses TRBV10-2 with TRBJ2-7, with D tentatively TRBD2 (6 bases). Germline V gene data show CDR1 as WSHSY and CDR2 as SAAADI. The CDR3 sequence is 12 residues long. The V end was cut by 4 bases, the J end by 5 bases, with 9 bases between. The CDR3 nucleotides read TGCGCCAGCAGTGTGGAGGGGAACGAGCAGTACTTC. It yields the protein CASSVEGNEQYF.

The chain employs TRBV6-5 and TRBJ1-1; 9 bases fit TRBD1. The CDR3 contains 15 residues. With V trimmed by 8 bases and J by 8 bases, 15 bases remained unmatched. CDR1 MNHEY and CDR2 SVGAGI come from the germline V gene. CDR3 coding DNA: TGTGCCAGCGAATACACCGGGACAGGGCGCCAAGAAGCTTTCTTT. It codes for CASEYTGTGRQEAFF.

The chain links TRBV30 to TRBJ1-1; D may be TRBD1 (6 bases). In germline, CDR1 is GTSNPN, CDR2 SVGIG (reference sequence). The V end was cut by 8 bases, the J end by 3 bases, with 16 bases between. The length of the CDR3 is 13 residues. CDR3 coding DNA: TGTGCCCGTTGGTGGACAGCTTACACTGAAGCTTTCTTT. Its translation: CARWWTAYTEAFF.